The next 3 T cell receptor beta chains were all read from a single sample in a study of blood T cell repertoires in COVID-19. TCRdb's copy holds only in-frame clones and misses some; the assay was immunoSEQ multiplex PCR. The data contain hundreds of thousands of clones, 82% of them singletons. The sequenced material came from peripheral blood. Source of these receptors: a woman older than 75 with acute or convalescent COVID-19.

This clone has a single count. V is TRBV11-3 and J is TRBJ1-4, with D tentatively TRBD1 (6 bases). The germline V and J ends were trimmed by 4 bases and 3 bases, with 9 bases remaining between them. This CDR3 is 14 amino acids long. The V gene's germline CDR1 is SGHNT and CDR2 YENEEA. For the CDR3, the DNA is TGTGCCAGCAGCTCCAGGGGATCTAATGAAAAACTGTTTTTT. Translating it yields CASSSRGSNEKLFF.

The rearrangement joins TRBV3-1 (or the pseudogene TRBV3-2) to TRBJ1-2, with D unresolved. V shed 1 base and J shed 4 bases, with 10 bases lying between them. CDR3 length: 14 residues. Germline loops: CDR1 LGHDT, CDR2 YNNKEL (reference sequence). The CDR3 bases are TGTGCCAGCAGCCAAGGTGCAGGCTTCTATGGCTACACCTTC. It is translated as CASSQGAGFYGYTF.

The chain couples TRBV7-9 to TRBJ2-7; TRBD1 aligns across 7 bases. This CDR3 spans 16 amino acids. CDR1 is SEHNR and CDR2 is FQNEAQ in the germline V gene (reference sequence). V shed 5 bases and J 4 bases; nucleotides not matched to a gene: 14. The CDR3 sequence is CASSHRQGEISYEQYF. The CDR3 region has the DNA TGTGCCAGCAGCCATAGACAGGGTGAAATCTCTTACGAGCAGTACTTC.